This TCR beta chain was documented in a study of blood T cell repertoires in COVID-19. Authors' data handling: Nucleated cell counts were estimated from reference gene primer amplification. Generated by immunoSEQ multiplex PCR, the TCRdb table keeps only in-frame clones and is missing some. V and J calls plus clone size are reproduced from that table; the DNA served to infer D and trimming. The sample yields approximately 200,000 clones, 85% to 90% seen once. The sequence derives from a man between 25 and 39 years old with COVID-19, enrolled during active disease. Sequenced: peripheral blood.

In DNA, the CDR3 is TGTGCCAGCACTTCCCTCCCCAGGAACACTGAAGCTTTCTTT. Translated, it gives CASTSLPRNTEAFF. The J gene is TRBJ1-1, the V gene TRBV27, with unresolved D. The V gene lost 7 bases and the J gene lost 1 base, with 13 bases spanning the gap. The CDR3 extends over 14 amino acids. Germline CDR1 is MNHEY and CDR2 is SMNVEV (reference sequence).